This entry describes one T cell receptor beta chain. The data were obtained in a study of T cells after yellow fever vaccination. About the study: Markers CD3, CD45RA, CCR7 and CD95 served to sort the EM, EMRA, CM and Tscm memory subsets. Regarding the study as a whole: Among primary-vaccination clones, most reappeared after the booster, at almost 98% for CD4 and about 90% for CD8.

Germline V gene data show CDR1 as MNHEY and CDR2 as SVGEGT. Trimming took 2 bases from V and 4 from J, leaving 11 bases between them. The CDR3 is 14 amino acids. The study made its TCR cDNA through 5'RACE template switching. That step introduced a universal primer site along with UMIs. TCRdb reprocessed the 5' RACE reads with MiXCR, giving one entry per CDR3 protein. The table records more than 50,000 distinct CDR3 sequences, 4.5% to 6% of them present only once. The source material was PBMCs, either bulk or a sorted T-cell subset (CD4+, CD8+, memory, or dextramer-sorted; not recorded which), sampled on the day of the yellow fever booster vaccination. J is TRBJ1-2 and V is TRBV6-2 or TRBV6-3; D ambiguous. The source of this sequence is a man aged 18 to 30 who received the YFV17D yellow fever vaccine. The DNA of the CDR3 is TGTGCCAGCAGTTACAGTGATACCTTCTATGGCTACACCTTC. It specifies CASSYSDTFYGYTF.